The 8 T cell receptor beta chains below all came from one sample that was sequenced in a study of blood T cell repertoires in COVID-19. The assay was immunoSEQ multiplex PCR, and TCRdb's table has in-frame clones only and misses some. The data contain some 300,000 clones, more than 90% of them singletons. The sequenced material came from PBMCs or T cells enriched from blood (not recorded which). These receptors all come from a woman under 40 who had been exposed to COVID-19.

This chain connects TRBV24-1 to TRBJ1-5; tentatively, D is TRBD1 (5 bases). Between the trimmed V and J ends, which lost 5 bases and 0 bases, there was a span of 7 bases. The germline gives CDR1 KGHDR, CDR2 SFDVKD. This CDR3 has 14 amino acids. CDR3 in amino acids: CATSGQYSNQPQHF. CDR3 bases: TGTGCCACCAGTGGACAGTATAGCAATCAGCCCCAGCATTTT.

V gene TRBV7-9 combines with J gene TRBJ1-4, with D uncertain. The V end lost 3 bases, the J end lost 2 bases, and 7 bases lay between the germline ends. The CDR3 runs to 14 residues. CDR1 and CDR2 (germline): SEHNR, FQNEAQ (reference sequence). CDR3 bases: TGTGCCAGCAGCTTCAGAGGGACTAATGAAAAACTGTTTTTT. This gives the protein CASSFRGTNEKLFF.

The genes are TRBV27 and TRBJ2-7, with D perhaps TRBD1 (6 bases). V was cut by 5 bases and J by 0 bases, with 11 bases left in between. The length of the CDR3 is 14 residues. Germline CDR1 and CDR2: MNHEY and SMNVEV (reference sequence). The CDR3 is CASSIRTDSYEQYF. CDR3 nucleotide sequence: TGTGCCAGCAGTATCCGGACAGACTCCTACGAGCAGTACTTC.

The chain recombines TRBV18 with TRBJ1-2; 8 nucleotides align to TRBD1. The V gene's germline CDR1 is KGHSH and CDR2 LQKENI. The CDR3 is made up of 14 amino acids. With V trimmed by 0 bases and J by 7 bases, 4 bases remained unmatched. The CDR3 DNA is TGTGCCAGCTCACCACCGACGACAGGGGTTGGCTACACCTTC. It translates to CASSPPTTGVGYTF.

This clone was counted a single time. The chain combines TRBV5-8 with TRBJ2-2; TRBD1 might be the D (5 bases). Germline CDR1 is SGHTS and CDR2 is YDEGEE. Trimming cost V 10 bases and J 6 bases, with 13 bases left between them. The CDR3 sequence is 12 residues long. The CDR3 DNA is TGTGCCCGAGCAGGGTTTGCCGGGGAGCTGTTTTTT. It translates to CARAGFAGELFF.

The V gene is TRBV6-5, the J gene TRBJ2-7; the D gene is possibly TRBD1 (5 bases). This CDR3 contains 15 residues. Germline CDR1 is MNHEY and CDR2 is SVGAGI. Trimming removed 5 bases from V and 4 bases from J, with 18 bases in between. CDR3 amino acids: CASSPAPGQGYEQYF. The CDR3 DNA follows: TGTGCCAGCAGTCCCGCCCCCGGGCAGGGTTACGAGCAGTACTTC.

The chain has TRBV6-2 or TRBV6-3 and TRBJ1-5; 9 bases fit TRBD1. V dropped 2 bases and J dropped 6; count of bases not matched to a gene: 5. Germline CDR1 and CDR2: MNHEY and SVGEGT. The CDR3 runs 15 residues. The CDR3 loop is CASSYRTGVFQPQHF. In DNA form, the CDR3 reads TGTGCCAGCAGTTACAGGACAGGGGTGTTTCAGCCCCAGCATTTT.

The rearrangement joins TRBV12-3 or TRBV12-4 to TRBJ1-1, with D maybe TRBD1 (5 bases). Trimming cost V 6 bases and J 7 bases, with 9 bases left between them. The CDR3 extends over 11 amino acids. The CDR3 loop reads CASRADSEAFF. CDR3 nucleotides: TGTGCCAGCAGGGCCGACAGTGAAGCTTTCTTT.